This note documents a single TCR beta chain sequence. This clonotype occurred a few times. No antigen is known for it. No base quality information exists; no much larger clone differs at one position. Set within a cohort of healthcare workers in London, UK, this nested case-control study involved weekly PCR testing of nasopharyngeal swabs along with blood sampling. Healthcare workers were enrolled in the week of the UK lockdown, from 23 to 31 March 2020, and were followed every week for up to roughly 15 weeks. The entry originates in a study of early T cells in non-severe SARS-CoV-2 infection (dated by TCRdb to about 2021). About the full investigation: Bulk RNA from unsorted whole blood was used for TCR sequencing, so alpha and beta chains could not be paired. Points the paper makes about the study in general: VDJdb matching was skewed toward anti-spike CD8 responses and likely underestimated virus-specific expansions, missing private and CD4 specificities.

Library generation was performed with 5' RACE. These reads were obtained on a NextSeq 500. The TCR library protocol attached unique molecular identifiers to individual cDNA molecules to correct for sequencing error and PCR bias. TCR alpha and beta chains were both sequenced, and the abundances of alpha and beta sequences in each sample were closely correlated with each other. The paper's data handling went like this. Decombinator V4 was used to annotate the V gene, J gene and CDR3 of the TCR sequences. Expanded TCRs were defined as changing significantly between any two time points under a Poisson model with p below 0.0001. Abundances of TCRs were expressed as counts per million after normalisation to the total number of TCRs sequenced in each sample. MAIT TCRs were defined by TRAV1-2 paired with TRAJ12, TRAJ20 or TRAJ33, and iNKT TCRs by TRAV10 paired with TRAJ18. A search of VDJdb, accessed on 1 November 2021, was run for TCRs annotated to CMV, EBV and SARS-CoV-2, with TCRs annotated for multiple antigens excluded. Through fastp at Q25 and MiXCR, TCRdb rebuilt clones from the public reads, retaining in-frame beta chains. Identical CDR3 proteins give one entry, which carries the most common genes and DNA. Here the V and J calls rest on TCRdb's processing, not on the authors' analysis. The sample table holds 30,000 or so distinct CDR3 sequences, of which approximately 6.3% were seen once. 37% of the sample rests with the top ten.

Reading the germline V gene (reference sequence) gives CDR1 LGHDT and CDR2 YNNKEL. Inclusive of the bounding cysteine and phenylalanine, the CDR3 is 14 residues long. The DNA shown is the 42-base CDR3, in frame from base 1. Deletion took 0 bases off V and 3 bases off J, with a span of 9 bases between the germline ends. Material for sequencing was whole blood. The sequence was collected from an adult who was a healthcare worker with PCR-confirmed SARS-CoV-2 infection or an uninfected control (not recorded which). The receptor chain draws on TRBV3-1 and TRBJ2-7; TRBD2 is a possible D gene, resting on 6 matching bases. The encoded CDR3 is CASSQDGGFYEQYF. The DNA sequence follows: TGTGCCAGCAGCCAAGACGGAGGGTTCTACGAGCAGTACTTC.